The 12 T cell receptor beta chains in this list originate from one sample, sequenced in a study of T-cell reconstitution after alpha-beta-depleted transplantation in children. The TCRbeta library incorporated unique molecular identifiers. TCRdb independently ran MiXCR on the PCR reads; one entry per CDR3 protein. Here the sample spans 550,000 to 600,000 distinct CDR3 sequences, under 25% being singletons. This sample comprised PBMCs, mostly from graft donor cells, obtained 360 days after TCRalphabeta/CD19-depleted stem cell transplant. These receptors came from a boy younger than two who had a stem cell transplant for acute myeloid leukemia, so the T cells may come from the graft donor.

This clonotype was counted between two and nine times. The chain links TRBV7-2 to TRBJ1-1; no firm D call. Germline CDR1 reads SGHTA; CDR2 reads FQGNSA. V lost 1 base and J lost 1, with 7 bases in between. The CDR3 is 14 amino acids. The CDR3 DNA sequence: TGTGCCAGCAGCTTAGTGGGGAGGAACACTGAAGCTTTCTTT. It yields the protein CASSLVGRNTEAFF.

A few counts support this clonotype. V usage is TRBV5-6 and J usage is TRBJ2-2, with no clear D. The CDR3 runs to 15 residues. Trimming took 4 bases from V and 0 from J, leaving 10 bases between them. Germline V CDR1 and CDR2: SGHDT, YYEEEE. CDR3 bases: TGTGCCAGCAGCACCGGGCCGGCGAACACCGGGGAGCTGTTTTTT. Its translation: CASSTGPANTGELFF. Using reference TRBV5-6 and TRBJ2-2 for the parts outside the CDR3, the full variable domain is DAGVTQSPTHLIKTRGQQVTLRCSPKSGHDTVSWYQQALGQGPQFIFQYYEEEERQRGNFPDRFSGHQFPNYSSELNVNALLLGDSALYLCASSTGPANTGELFFGEGSRLTVL.

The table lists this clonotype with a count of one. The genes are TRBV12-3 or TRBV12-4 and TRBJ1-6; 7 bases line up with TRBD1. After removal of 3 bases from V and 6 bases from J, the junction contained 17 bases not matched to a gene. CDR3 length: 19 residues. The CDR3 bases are TGTGCCAGCAGTTTCGATGGAGGGGGCGCATCTTCGGTTAATTCACCCCTCCACTTT. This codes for CASSFDGGGASSVNSPLHF.

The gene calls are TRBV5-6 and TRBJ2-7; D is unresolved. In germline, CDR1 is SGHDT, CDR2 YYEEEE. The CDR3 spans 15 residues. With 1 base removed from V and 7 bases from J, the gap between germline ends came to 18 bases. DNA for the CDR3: TGTGCCAGCAGCTTGTTTGGCAGGTTCCCTGGGGAGCAGTACGTC. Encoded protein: CASSLFGRFPGEQYV.

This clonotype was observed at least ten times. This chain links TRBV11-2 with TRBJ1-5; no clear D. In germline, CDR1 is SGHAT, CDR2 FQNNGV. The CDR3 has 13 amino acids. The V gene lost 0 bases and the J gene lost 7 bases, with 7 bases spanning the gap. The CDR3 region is CASSLDSGQPQHF. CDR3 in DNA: TGTGCCAGCAGCTTAGATTCCGGCCAGCCCCAGCATTTT.

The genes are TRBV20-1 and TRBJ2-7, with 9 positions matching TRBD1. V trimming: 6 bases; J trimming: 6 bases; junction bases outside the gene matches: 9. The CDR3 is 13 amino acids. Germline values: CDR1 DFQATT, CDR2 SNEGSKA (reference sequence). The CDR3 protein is CSAEWDREREQYF. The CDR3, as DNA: TGCAGTGCGGAATGGGACAGGGAACGCGAGCAGTACTTC.

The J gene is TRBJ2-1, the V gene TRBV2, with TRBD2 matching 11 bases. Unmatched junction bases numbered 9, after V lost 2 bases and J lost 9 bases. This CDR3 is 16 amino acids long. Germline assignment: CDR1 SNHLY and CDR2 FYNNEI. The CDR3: CASSERGLAGGPEQFF. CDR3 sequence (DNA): TGTGCCAGCAGTGAAAGGGGGCTAGCGGGGGGCCCTGAGCAGTTCTTC. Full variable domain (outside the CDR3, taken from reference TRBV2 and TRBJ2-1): EPEVTQTPSHQVTQMGQEVILRCVPISNHLYFYWYRQILGQKVEFLVSFYNNEISEKSEIFDDQFSVERPDGSNFTLKIRSTKLEDSAMYFCASSERGLAGGPEQFFGPGTRLTVL.

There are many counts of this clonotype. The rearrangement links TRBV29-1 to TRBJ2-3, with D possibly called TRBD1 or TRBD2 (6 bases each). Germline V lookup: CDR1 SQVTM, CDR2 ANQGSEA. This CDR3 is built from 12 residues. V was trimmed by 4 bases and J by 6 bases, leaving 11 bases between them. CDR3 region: CSVGRGRDTQYF. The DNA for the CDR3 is TGCAGCGTTGGTAGGGGGAGGGATACGCAGTATTTT.

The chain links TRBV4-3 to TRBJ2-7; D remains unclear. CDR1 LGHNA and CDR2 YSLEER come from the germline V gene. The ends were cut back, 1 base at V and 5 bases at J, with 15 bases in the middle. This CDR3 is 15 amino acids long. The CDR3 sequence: CASSQGSDGLDEQYF. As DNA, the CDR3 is TGCGCCAGCAGCCAAGGTTCGGACGGTTTGGACGAGCAGTACTTC.

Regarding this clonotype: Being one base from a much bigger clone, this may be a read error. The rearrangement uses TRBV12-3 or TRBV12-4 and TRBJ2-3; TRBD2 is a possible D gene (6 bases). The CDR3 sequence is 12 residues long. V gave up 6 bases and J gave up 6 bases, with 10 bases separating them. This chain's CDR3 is CASSRGGDTQYF. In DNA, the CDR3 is TGTGCCAGCAGCCGAGGAGGGGATACGCAGTATTTT.

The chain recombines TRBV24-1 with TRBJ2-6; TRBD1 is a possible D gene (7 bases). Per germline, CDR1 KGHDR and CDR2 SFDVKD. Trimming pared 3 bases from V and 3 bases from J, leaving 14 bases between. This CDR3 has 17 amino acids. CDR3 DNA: TGTGCCACCAGTGATCCACAGGGGACTGGTGGGGCCAACGTCCTGACTTTC. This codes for CATSDPQGTGGANVLTF.

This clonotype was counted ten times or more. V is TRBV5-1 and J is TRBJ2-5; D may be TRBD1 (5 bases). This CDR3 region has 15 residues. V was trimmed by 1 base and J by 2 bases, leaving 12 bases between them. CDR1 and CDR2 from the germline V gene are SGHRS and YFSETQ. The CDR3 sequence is CASSLFPGRQETQYF. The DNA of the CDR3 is TGCGCCAGCAGCTTGTTCCCAGGGCGACAAGAGACCCAGTACTTC.